The 32 T cell receptor beta chains reported below all come from one sample, sequenced in a study of blood T cells in healthy people across ages (dated by TCRdb to 2013 to 2016). Library method: 5' RACE. Sequenced on an Illumina HiSeq 2500. The second PCR ran for about 6 to 12 cycles and used a J-beta primer mix along with a sample-barcoded 5' primer. The public reads were reprocessed in TCRdb via fastp at Q25 and MiXCR, keeping in-frame beta chains. Each record represents a unique CDR3 protein, reported with the most common genes and DNA among its rows. The sample profile shows around 1,600,000 distinct CDR3 sequences; 35% to 45% of them were found once. The ten largest clones represent more than 4% of the sample. The sequenced sample consisted of blood. These TCRs come from a young woman in good health.

This chain connects TRBV20-1 to TRBJ2-3, with 7 bases identical to TRBD2. This CDR3 region has 15 residues. Per germline, CDR1 DFQATT and CDR2 SNEGSKA (reference sequence). V was clipped by 5 bases and J by 2 bases; unmatched bases: 10. In nucleotides, the CDR3 is TGCAGTGCTCTCCGACTAGCAGACTACACAGATACGCAGTATTTT. It encodes CSALRLADYTDTQYF.

This clonotype was recorded a few times. The rearrangement joins TRBV4-1 to TRBJ1-2; D is unresolved. V lost 0 bases and J lost 4, with 15 bases in between. The CDR3 covers 16 residues. Germline values: CDR1 MGHRA, CDR2 YSYEKL. The CDR3 spells CASSQDVGKGSYGYTF. Written as DNA, the CDR3 is TGCGCCAGCAGCCAAGATGTCGGGAAAGGGTCCTATGGCTACACCTTC.

The chain carries TRBV27 and TRBJ2-5; TRBD2 matches 13 bases. From germline, CDR1 is MNHEY and CDR2 SMNVEV (reference sequence). V shed 4 bases and J 13 bases; nucleotides not matched to a gene: 12. The CDR3 runs 15 residues. The CDR3 reads CASSYTSGGVHERYF. The CDR3, as DNA: TGTGCCAGCAGTTATACTAGCGGGGGGGTCCATGAGCGGTACTTC.

The chain combines TRBV18 with TRBJ2-1, with 7 bases identical to TRBD1. V dropped 6 bases and J dropped 2; count of bases not matched to a gene: 7. CDR3 length: 15 amino acids. In germline, CDR1 is KGHSH, CDR2 LQKENI. The CDR3 nucleotides are TGTGCCAGCTCCCCAGGTGGGACAGCCTACAATGAGCAGTTCTTC. Protein: CASSPGGTAYNEQFF.

The gene calls are TRBV27 and TRBJ2-3, with 12 bases identical to TRBD2. The CDR3 has 17 amino acids. V lost 0 bases and J lost 6; bases outside the gene matches: 7. Looked up from germline, CDR1 is MNHEY and CDR2 is SMNVEV (reference sequence). In DNA form, the CDR3 reads TGTGCCAGCAGTTTATCGATCGGACTAGCGGGATGGGATACGCAGTATTTT. As protein: CASSLSIGLAGWDTQYF.

This rearrangement joins TRBV11-2 to TRBJ2-1; the match to TRBD2 covers 9 bases. From germline, CDR1 is SGHAT and CDR2 FQNNGV. The CDR3 length is 18 residues. Losses at the gene ends were 1 base for V and 5 bases for J; bases not matched to a gene: 12. DNA for the CDR3: TGTGCCAGCAGCTTAGGGGTAAGGTGGCTAGCGGGGCACAATGAGCAGTTCTTC. The encoded protein is CASSLGVRWLAGHNEQFF.

V is TRBV5-1 and J is TRBJ2-5; 9 bases map to TRBD1. V lost 0 bases to trimming and J lost 0 bases; unmatched junction nucleotides: 6. CDR1 and CDR2 (germline): SGHRS, YFSETQ. The CDR3 is 17 amino acids. The CDR3 reads CASSLGVGDRDQETQYF. CDR3 DNA: TGCGCCAGCAGCTTGGGTGTAGGGGACAGGGACCAAGAGACCCAGTACTTC.

This clonotype was observed a few times. The rearrangement uses TRBV28 and TRBJ1-1; D is uncertain. Germline-derived CDR1 and CDR2 are MDHEN and SYDVKM. The V and J ends lost 7 bases and 3 bases respectively, with 12 bases between them. This CDR3 spans 13 amino acids. The CDR3 DNA is TGTGCCAGCATTTTGCGACTTGACACTGAAGCTTTCTTT. Translated, it gives CASILRLDTEAFF.

The chain uses TRBV20-1 and TRBJ2-1; 8 nucleotides line up with TRBD2. Germline V gives CDR1 DFQATT, CDR2 SNEGSKA (reference sequence). The trim removed 5 bases at V and 5 bases at J, leaving 8 bases unmatched. CDR3 length: 14 residues. The CDR3 nucleotides read TGCAGTGCTCCCCGGGGGGGGTTCAACAATGAGCAGTTCTTC. It is translated as CSAPRGGFNNEQFF.

This clonotype was seen only a few times. V gene TRBV7-2 combines with J gene TRBJ1-2, with D tentatively TRBD1 (6 bases). Germline V gene lookup returns CDR1 SGHTA and CDR2 FQGNSA. The CDR3 has 15 amino acids. V lost 5 bases and J lost 6, with 19 bases in between. For the CDR3, the DNA is TGTGCCAGCAGCCCGGGGACAAGGCTCCCCGATGGCTACACCTTC. Translating gives CASSPGTRLPDGYTF.

V gene TRBV20-1 combines with J gene TRBJ2-1; 10 nucleotides agree with TRBD2. This CDR3 comprises 18 residues. The trim removed 0 bases at V and 0 bases at J, leaving 8 bases unmatched. Per the germline V gene, CDR1 is DFQATT and CDR2 is SNEGSKA (reference sequence). This CDR3 reads CSARDPSGSEPSYNEQFF. In DNA form, the CDR3 reads TGCAGTGCTAGAGACCCTAGCGGGAGCGAGCCCTCCTACAATGAGCAGTTCTTC.

The chain uses TRBV27 and TRBJ2-1, with 14 bases fitting TRBD2. V lost 5 bases to trimming and J lost 4 bases; unmatched junction nucleotides: 10. The CDR3 length is 18 residues. Germline loops: CDR1 MNHEY, CDR2 SMNVEV (reference sequence). The CDR3 protein is CASSRGLAGEARYNEQFF. In nucleotides, the CDR3 is TGTGCCAGCAGTCGGGGACTAGCGGGAGAAGCCAGGTACAATGAGCAGTTCTTC.

The chain combines TRBV6-1 with TRBJ1-5, with D possibly TRBD1 on 5 matching bases. CDR1 and CDR2 (germline): MNHNS, SASEGT. Trimming cost V 4 bases and J 0 bases, with 10 bases left between them. This CDR3 region has 15 residues. The CDR3 reads CASSASQGSNQPQHF. The CDR3 nucleotides read TGTGCCAGCAGTGCCAGTCAGGGTAGCAATCAGCCCCAGCATTTT.

A single count supports this clonotype. Possible read error: a much larger clone is one base away. The CDR3 region is CASSYSSNDQFF. The CDR3 nucleotides are TGTGCCAGCAGTTACTCGAGCAATGACCAGTTCTTC. The V gene is TRBV6-2 or TRBV6-3, the J gene TRBJ2-1; D remains ambiguous. This CDR3 has 12 residues. The germline V gene encodes CDR1 MNHEY and CDR2 SVGEGT.

A word on this clonotype: The germline gene is not matched at one end of the junction; a read error may be the cause. This chain connects TRBV27 to TRBJ2-7; D is uncertain. This CDR3 contains 13 residues. The germline CDR1 and CDR2 sequences are MNHEY and SMNVEV (reference sequence). The chain's CDR3 is CASSLLESFEQYF. The CDR3 DNA follows: TGTGCCAGCAGTCTCCTGGAATCCTTCGAGCAGTACTTC.

Ten or more counts support this clonotype. The V gene is TRBV25-1, the J gene TRBJ2-3; D is unresolved. CDR3 length equals 14 residues. The V gene lost 4 bases and the J gene lost 2 bases, with 10 bases spanning the gap. Germline lookup yields CDR1 MGHDK and CDR2 SYGVNS. The CDR3 bases are TGTGCCAGCAGTGTGTGGGCCCTCACAGATACGCAGTATTTT. This gives the protein CASSVWALTDTQYF.

Many counts were recorded for this clonotype. The chain couples TRBV7-2 to TRBJ2-7; 7 bases are a match to TRBD1. J lost 6 bases, V lost 3 bases, and 11 bases had no gene match. The CDR3 is made up of 15 amino acids. Looked up from germline, CDR1 is SGHTA and CDR2 is FQGNSA. The CDR3 DNA is TGTGCCAGCAGCTTCGGGGACAGTCCTGAAGGCGAGCAGTACTTC. Its translation: CASSFGDSPEGEQYF. The variable domain in full, with the rest retrieved from reference TRBV7-2 and TRBJ2-7, is GAGVSQSPSNKVTEKGKDVELRCDPISGHTALYWYRQSLGQGLEFLIYFQGNSAPDKSGLPSDRFSAERTGGSVSTLTIQRTQQEDSAVYLCASSFGDSPEGEQYFGPGTRLTVT.

In this sample, this clonotype turned up a few times. The chain combines TRBV2 with TRBJ2-7; 9 bases are shared with TRBD1. The V gene's germline CDR1 is SNHLY and CDR2 FYNNEI. With V trimmed by 6 bases and J by 1 base, 13 bases remained unmatched. The CDR3 loop spans 17 amino acids. The CDR3 here is CASRFSSGTGKSYEQYF. The CDR3 DNA reads as TGTGCCAGCAGGTTTAGTTCTGGGACAGGGAAATCCTACGAGCAGTACTTC.

V is TRBV5-1 and J is TRBJ1-2, with 8 bases aligning to TRBD1. Germline V CDR1 and CDR2: SGHRS, YFSETQ. Trimming took 0 bases from V and 4 from J; bases not matched to a gene: 11. CDR3 length: 17 amino acids. CDR3 loop: CASSLASGTGPSYGYTF. CDR3 DNA sequence: TGCGCCAGCAGCTTGGCTTCCGGGACAGGACCTTCCTATGGCTACACCTTC.

This chain uses TRBV20-1 with TRBJ2-1; 8 bases are a match to TRBD2. V was pared by 0 bases and J by 7 bases, with 11 bases of the junction left unmatched. Germline values: CDR1 DFQATT, CDR2 SNEGSKA (reference sequence). The CDR3 runs 16 residues. The CDR3 reads CSAREIGGLERNEQFF. The CDR3 DNA sequence: TGCAGTGCTAGAGAAATAGGGGGACTAGAGCGGAATGAGCAGTTCTTC.

This clonotype was seen a few times. The gene calls are TRBV20-1 and TRBJ1-2; D is perhaps TRBD1 (6 bases). The CDR3 is 13 residues long. V was cut by 0 bases and J by 10 bases, with 15 bases left in between. CDR1 is DFQATT and CDR2 is SNEGSKA in the germline V gene (reference sequence). The CDR3 region has the DNA TGCAGTGCTAGAGAGGTAACAGGGCGTGACTACACCTTC. It specifies CSAREVTGRDYTF.

The V call is TRBV30, the J call TRBJ2-1, with a tentative D call TRBD2 (6 bases). The CDR3 has 17 amino acids. Trimming shortened V by 2 bases and J by 4 bases, and 21 bases separated the two germline ends. The V gene's germline CDR1 is GTSNPN and CDR2 SVGIG (reference sequence). The CDR3 sequence: CAWSPPLSGPSYNEQFF. The DNA of the CDR3 is TGTGCCTGGAGTCCCCCCCTTAGCGGCCCATCATACAATGAGCAGTTCTTC.

This clonotype was observed a few times. The chain combines TRBV11-2 with TRBJ2-5; D is unclear. CDR3 length equals 14 residues. Trimming stripped 3 bases from V and 5 bases from J, with 13 bases between. Per germline, CDR1 SGHAT and CDR2 FQNNGV. CDR3 residues: CASSFHPKGETQYF. The CDR3, as DNA: TGTGCCAGCAGCTTCCATCCAAAAGGGGAGACCCAGTACTTC.

The J gene is TRBJ2-7, the V gene TRBV7-2; D may match TRBD1 or TRBD2 (5 bases each). Near its end, the DNA agrees better with TRBJ2-5, so the J call may be wrong. CDR1 SGHTA and CDR2 FQGNSA come from the germline V gene. The CDR3 runs 16 residues. This chain's CDR3 is CASSSAGTRNQETQYF. CDR3 nucleotides: TGTGCCAGCAGCTCAGCTGGGACGAGAAATCAAGAGACCCAGTACTTC.

For this clonotype: This may stem from a read error, because a much larger clone lies one nucleotide away. The rearrangement links TRBV27 to TRBJ2-1; D remains unclear. CDR3 length: 14 amino acids. Germline CDR1 is MNHEY and CDR2 is SMNVEV (reference sequence). CDR3 protein: CACSRPDNYNEQFF. The CDR3 DNA is TGTGCCTGCAGCCGACCCGACAACTACAATGAGCAGTTCTTC.

The chain has TRBV9 and TRBJ2-5; D gene ambiguous. The germline V gene encodes CDR1 SGDLS and CDR2 YYNGEE. Trimming took 2 bases from V and 0 from J, leaving 8 bases between them. The CDR3 covers 14 residues. CDR3 in DNA: TGTGCCAGCAGCGTCTCGCGGAACCAAGAGACCCAGTACTTC. This gives the protein CASSVSRNQETQYF.

As concerns this clonotype: A clone one base away is much larger, so this may be a read error. The genes are TRBV5-1 and TRBJ2-4; the match to TRBD1 covers 9 bases. CDR1 and CDR2 (germline): SGHRS, YFSETQ. The CDR3 is 16 amino acids. After removal of 0 bases from V and 13 bases from J, the junction contained 14 bases not matched to a gene. The CDR3: CASSLAGTGTRPEQYF. The CDR3 nucleotides are TGCGCCAGCAGCTTGGCCGGGACAGGGACCAGACCTGAGCAGTACTTC.

This clonotype was seen more than once but under ten times. The rearrangement links TRBV29-1 to TRBJ2-7; D is possibly TRBD1 (7 bases). Trimming took off 0 bases at V and 5 bases at J, with 20 bases between the two ends. Looked up from germline, CDR1 is SQVTM and CDR2 is ANQGSEA. This CDR3 comprises 16 residues. The CDR3 spells CSVEDNGAGGFHEQYF. In DNA, the CDR3 is TGCAGCGTTGAAGATAACGGAGCAGGGGGGTTCCACGAGCAGTACTTC.

There are a few counts of this clonotype. The CDR3 loop is CATSDGGVGEQFF. The CDR3 nucleotides read TGTGCCACCAGTGACGGGGGGGTAGGTGAGCAGTTCTTC. J is TRBJ2-1 and V is TRBV24-1, with 8 bases fitting TRBD2. The CDR3 is 13 amino acids. Losses at the gene ends were 4 bases for V and 9 bases for J; bases not matched to a gene: 4. In germline, CDR1 is KGHDR, CDR2 SFDVKD.

CDR3 region: CSTEDRGGGYTF. DNA for the CDR3: TGCAGTACTGAAGACAGGGGTGGTGGCTACACCTTC. This sequence joins TRBV20-1 and TRBJ1-2; 8 bases align to TRBD1. The V gene end was trimmed by 8 bases and the J gene end by 7 bases; junction bases not matched to a gene: 9. Looked up from germline, CDR1 is DFQATT and CDR2 is SNEGSKA (reference sequence). This CDR3 contains 12 residues.

The rearrangement joins TRBV5-5 to TRBJ2-2, with 8 positions matching TRBD1. Germline V gene lookup returns CDR1 SGHKS and CDR2 YYEKEE (reference sequence). V gave up 0 bases and J gave up 6 bases; unmatched junction bases: 4. This CDR3 has 15 amino acids. CDR3 in amino acids: CASSLVDRAPGELFF. DNA for the CDR3: TGTGCCAGCAGCTTGGTGGACAGGGCGCCCGGGGAGCTGTTTTTT.

This rearrangement joins TRBV29-1 to TRBJ1-2; D is perhaps TRBD1 (6 bases). Trimming pared 4 bases from V and 9 bases from J, leaving 18 bases between. CDR1 is SQVTM and CDR2 is ANQGSEA in the germline V gene. The CDR3 runs 13 residues. The CDR3 sequence is CSVGGTSHFSYTF. The CDR3 DNA is TGCAGCGTTGGGGGGACATCCCATTTTAGCTACACCTTC.